Presented here are 4 T cell receptor beta chains from one specimen sequenced in a study of response to subunit inactivated influenza vaccine. TCRdb processed the RT-PCR reads anew with MiXCR; each CDR3 protein has one entry. The table includes hundreds of thousands of distinct CDR3 sequences, 11% detected once. The data also belong to a second study, concerning T cells expressing NK-cell markers. This second study says: TCR beta cDNA was generated via 5'RACE template switching incorporating UMIs.

The sequences come from PBMCs from blood, collected on the day of vaccination. The receptor source for this set is a man aged 45-60 years who received an inactivated influenza vaccine.

DNA for the CDR3: TGTGCCAGCAGCTTAGATCCCCCGGTCATACTAGCGGGTGGCTCCTACAATGAGCAGTTCTTC. Amino acid sequence: CASSLDPPVILAGGSYNEQFF. The rearrangement uses TRBV11-2 and TRBJ2-1, with 9 bases identical to TRBD2. The CDR3 totals 21 residues. Trimming took 0 bases from V and 0 from J; bases not matched to a gene: 15. Germline V CDR1 and CDR2: SGHAT, FQNNGV. Based on the CDR3 plus reference TRBV11-2 and TRBJ2-1, the full variable domain is EAGVAQSPRYKIIEKRQSVAFWCNPISGHATLYWYQQILGQGPKLLIQFQNNGVVDDSQLPKDRFSAERLKGVDSTLKIQPAKLEDSAVYLCASSLDPPVILAGGSYNEQFFGPGTRLTVL.

This sequence joins TRBV20-1 and TRBJ1-4; no reliable D call. The CDR3 is 13 residues long. V lost 0 bases, J lost 12 bases, and 14 bases lay in between. Germline lookup yields CDR1 DFQATT and CDR2 SNEGSKA (reference sequence). The CDR3 DNA reads TGCAGTGCTAGAGATGCCCCCAATAAACAACTGTTTTTT. This sequence encodes CSARDAPNKQLFF.

This clonotype has more than one count but fewer than ten. The chain couples TRBV28 to TRBJ1-3, with TRBD1 as a possible D gene (5 bases). The CDR3 covers 16 residues. Trimming pared 1 base from V and 0 bases from J, leaving 10 bases between. Germline lookup yields CDR1 MDHEN and CDR2 SYDVKM. The CDR3 loop is CASSLLGTSSGNTIYF. In nucleotides, the CDR3 is TGTGCCAGCAGTTTATTAGGGACCAGCTCTGGAAACACCATATATTTT.

This clonotype was seen a few times. J is TRBJ1-5 and V is TRBV10-3; D ambiguous. With 0 bases removed from V and 4 bases from J, the gap between germline ends came to 10 bases. The CDR3 loop spans 15 amino acids. Germline loops: CDR1 ENHRY, CDR2 SYGVKD. This chain's CDR3 is CAISESQLFNQPQHF. For the CDR3, the DNA is TGTGCCATCAGTGAGTCACAGCTCTTTAATCAGCCCCAGCATTTT.